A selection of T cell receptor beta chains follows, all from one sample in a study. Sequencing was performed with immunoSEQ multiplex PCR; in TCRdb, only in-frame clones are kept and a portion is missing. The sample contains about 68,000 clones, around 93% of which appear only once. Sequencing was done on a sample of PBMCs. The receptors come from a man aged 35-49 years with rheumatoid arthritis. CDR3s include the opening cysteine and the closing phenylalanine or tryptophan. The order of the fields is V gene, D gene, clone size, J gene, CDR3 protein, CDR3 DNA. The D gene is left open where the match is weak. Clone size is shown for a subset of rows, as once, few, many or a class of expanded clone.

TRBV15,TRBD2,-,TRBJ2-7,CATSTDSSGRALTEQYF,TGTGCCACCAGCACAGACTCAAGCGGGAGGGCCCTCACCGAGCAGTACTTC
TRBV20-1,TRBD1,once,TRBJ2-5,CSTGGEATQYF,TGCAGTACAGGGGGCGAGGCGACCCAGTACTTC
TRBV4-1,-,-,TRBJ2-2,CASSQAGNTGELFF,TGCGCCAGCAGCCAAGCAGGGAACACCGGGGAGCTGTTTTTT
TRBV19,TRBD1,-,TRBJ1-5,CASTSDRVGYSNQPQHF,TGTGCCAGTACGTCGGACAGGGTCGGGTATAGCAATCAGCCCCAGCATTTT
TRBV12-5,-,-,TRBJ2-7,CASGQQGNSYEQYF,TGTGCTAGTGGTCAACAGGGAAACTCCTACGAGCAGTACTTC
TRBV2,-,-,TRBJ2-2,CASSEAFQGAGELFF,TGTGCCAGCAGTGAAGCGTTCCAGGGCGCCGGGGAGCTGTTTTTT
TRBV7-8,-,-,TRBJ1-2,CASSRTTRDYGYTF,TGTGCCAGCAGCCGAACGACCAGGGACTATGGCTACACCTTC
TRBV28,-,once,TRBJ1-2,CASRGGPYGYTF,TGTGCCAGCCGGGGGGGCCCCTATGGCTACACCTTC
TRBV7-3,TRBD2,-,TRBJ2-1,CASSFLAGGTSEQFF,TGTGCCAGCAGCTTTTTGGCGGGAGGGACGTCGGAGCAGTTCTTC
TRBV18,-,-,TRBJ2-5,CASSPSETQYF,TGTGCCAGCTCCCCTTCCGAGACCCAGTACTTC
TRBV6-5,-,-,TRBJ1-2,CASSYRQDRNYGYTF,TGTGCCAGCAGTTACCGACAGGACCGAAACTATGGCTACACCTTC
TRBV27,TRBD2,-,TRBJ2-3,CASSPQLAGEIYTQYF,TGTGCCAGCTCCCCCCAACTAGCGGGAGAGATATATACGCAGTATTTT
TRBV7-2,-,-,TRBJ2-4,CASSPPERRYIQYF,TGTGCCAGCAGCCCCCCCGAGCGGAGGTACATTCAGTACTTC
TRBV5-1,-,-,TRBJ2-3,CASSSTGRTGTDTQYF,TGCGCCAGCAGCTCCACAGGGCGGACAGGCACAGATACGCAGTATTTT
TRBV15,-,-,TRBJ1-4,CATSRGGGANEKLFF,TGTGCCACCAGCAGAGGTGGGGGTGCTAATGAAAAACTGTTTTTT
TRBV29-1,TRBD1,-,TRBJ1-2,CSVLTGTGLLGYGYTF,TGCAGCGTTCTGACCGGGACAGGGCTTTTAGGGTATGGCTACACCTTC
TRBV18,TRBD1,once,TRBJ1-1,CASSPPGQGNTEAFF,TGTGCCAGCTCACCACCGGGACAGGGGAATACTGAAGCTTTCTTT
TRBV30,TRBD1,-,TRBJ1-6,CAWGEGRGRRSPLHF,TGTGCCTGGGGGGAGGGCAGGGGGCGACGGTCACCCCTCCACTTT
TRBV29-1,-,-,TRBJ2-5,CSVVRGGTETQYF,TGCAGCGTTGTGCGAGGGGGGACGGAGACCCAGTACTTC
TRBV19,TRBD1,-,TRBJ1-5,CASSDRGRRGNQPQHF,TGTGCCAGTAGTGACAGGGGGCGCAGGGGTAACCAGCCCCAGCATTTT
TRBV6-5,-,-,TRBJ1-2,CASSPASPNYGYTF,TGTGCCAGCAGTCCCGCGAGCCCAAACTATGGCTACACCTTC
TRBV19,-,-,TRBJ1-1,CASSITAGKNTEAFF,TGTGCCAGTAGTATAACGGCAGGAAAGAACACTGAAGCTTTCTTT
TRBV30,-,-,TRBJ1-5,CAWRGIGQDPQHF,TGTGCCTGGAGAGGGATTGGCCAGGATCCCCAGCATTTT
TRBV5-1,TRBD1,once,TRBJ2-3,CASSPGQADTQYF,TGCGCCAGCAGCCCAGGACAGGCGGATACGCAGTATTTT
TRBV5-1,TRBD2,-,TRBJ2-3,CASSLDGGADTQYF,TGCGCCAGCAGCTTGGACGGGGGGGCAGATACGCAGTATTTT
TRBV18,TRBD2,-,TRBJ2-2,CASSPSPSGLLWTGELFF,TGTGCCAGCTCACCATCCCCTAGCGGATTGCTCTGGACCGGGGAGCTGTTTTTT
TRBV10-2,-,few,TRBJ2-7,CASSDGYEQYF,TGCGCCAGCAGTGACGGCTACGAGCAGTACTTC
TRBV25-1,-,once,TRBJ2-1,CASSEGGLLSYNEQFF,TGTGCCAGCAGTGAAGGGGGGCTCCTATCCTACAATGAGCAGTTCTTC
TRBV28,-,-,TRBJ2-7,CASSSPGTGSYEQYF,TGTGCCAGCAGTTCCCCTGGGACGGGTTCATACGAGCAGTACTTC
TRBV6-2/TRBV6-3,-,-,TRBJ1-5,CASSYSSWAGQPQHF,TGTGCCAGCAGTTACTCTAGTTGGGCGGGTCAGCCCCAGCATTTT
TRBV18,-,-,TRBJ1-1,CASSPRSGQNTEAFF,TGTGCCAGCTCACCACGAAGTGGACAAAACACTGAAGCTTTCTTT
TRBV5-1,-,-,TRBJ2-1,CASSSSGAATYNEQFF,TGCGCCAGCAGCTCCTCCGGGGCAGCTACCTACAATGAGCAGTTCTTC
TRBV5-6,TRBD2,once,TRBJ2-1,CASSSGGRGDEQFF,TGTGCCAGCAGCTCGGGCGGGAGAGGTGATGAGCAGTTCTTC
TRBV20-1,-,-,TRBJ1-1,CSASRNTEAFF,TGCAGTGCCAGCAGGAACACTGAAGCTTTCTTT
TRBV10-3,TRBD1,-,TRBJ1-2,CAISEPGQGANGYTF,TGTGCCATCAGTGAGCCCGGACAGGGGGCGAATGGCTACACCTTC
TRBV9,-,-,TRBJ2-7,CASSPPGHLYEQYF,TGTGCCAGCAGCCCTCCGGGACATTTATACGAGCAGTACTTC
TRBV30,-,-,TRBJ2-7,CAWSVRDEQYF,TGTGCCTGGAGTGTTCGAGACGAGCAGTACTTC
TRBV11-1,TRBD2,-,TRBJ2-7,CASSYLAGDRLEQYF,TGTGCCAGCAGCTATCTAGCGGGAGATCGTCTGGAGCAGTACTTC
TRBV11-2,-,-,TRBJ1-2,CASSSRDYGYTF,TGTGCCAGCAGCTCACGGGACTATGGCTACACCTTC
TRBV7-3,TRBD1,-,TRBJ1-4,CASSSSTGWYEKLFF,TGTGCCAGCAGCTCATCGACAGGGTGGTATGAAAAACTGTTTTTT
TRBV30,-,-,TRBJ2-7,CAWSVGDGYEQYF,TGTGCCTGGAGTGTAGGGGACGGCTACGAGCAGTACTTC
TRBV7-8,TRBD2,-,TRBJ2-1,CASSLGAGGASSFSYNEQFF,TGTGCCAGCAGCTTAGGGGCGGGGGGCGCCAGTTCTTTCTCCTACAATGAGCAGTTCTTC
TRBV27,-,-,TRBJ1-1,CASSLRRGTANTEAFF,TGTGCCAGCAGTTTAAGGCGGGGGACGGCGAACACTGAAGCTTTCTTT
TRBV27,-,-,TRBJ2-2,CASRDPAISTGELFF,TGTGCCAGCAGGGATCCCGCAATAAGCACCGGGGAGCTGTTTTTT
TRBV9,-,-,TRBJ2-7,CASSVRDSWAYEQYF,TGTGCCAGCAGCGTACGGGACTCTTGGGCTTACGAGCAGTACTTC
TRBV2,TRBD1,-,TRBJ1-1,CASRETGVMNTEAFF,TGTGCCAGCAGGGAGACAGGGGTGATGAACACTGAAGCTTTCTTT
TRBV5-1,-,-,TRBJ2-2,CASSRDPPPGELFF,TGCGCCAGCAGCCGGGACCCTCCCCCCGGGGAGCTGTTTTTT
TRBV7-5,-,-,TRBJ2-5,CARSLRQTKETQYF,TGTGCCAGAAGTCTAAGACAGACTAAAGAGACCCAGTACTTC